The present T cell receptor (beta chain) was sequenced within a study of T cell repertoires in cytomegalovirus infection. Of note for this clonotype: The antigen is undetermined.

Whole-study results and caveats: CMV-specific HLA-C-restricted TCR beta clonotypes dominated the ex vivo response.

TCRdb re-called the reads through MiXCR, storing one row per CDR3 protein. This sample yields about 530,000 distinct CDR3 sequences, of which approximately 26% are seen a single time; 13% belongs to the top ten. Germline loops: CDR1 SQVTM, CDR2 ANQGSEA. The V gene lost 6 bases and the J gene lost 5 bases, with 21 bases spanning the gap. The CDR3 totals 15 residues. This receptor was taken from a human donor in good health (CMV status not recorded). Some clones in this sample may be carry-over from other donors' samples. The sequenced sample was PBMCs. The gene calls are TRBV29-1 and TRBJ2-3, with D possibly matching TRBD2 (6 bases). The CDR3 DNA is TGCAGCGTCGGTCTCGGGGGAGGTCCCGGAGATACGCAGTATTTT. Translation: CSVGLGGGPGDTQYF.